One sample yielded the 4 T cell receptor beta chains listed below, sequenced in a study of CD8 T cells in ankylosing spondylitis. From the 5' RACE reads, TCRdb called clonotypes with MiXCR, one entry per CDR3 protein. This table holds roughly 180,000 distinct CDR3 sequences, around 13% found once. The sequenced sample was blood, either unsorted or a sorted T cell fraction (not recorded which). The receptors come from a male donor with ankylosing spondylitis or in good health (not recorded which).

A few counts support this clonotype. This rearrangement joins TRBV29-1 to TRBJ2-7; D uncertain. Trimming left V 3 bases short and J 6 bases short, with 18 bases between. The CDR3 covers 14 residues. Germline CDR1 SQVTM, CDR2 ANQGSEA. The CDR3 region is CSVEDSAGLGEQYF. CDR3 coding DNA: TGCAGCGTTGAGGATTCAGCCGGGCTGGGCGAGCAGTACTTC.

V and J are TRBV7-8 and TRBJ2-7, with D maybe TRBD2 (6 bases). Germline loops: CDR1 SGHVS, CDR2 FQNEAQ. The ends were cut back, 3 bases at V and 2 bases at J, with 14 bases in the middle. The CDR3 covers 15 residues. CDR3 DNA sequence: TGTGCCAGCAGCTTTAGCGGCCACGCTCCCTACGAGCAGTACTTC. Translated, it gives CASSFSGHAPYEQYF.

The sample holds a few counts of this clonotype. J is TRBJ2-7 and V is TRBV7-9; D ambiguous. CDR1 is SEHNR and CDR2 is FQNEAQ in the germline V gene (reference sequence). Between the trimmed V and J ends, which lost 4 bases and 0 bases, there was a span of 16 bases. The CDR3 is 16 residues long. Written as DNA, the CDR3 is TGTGCCAGCAGCTCAGGAGTCACCTCCAACTCCTACGAGCAGTACTTC. Its protein is CASSSGVTSNSYEQYF.

This rearrangement joins TRBV21-1 to TRBJ2-1; the listed D gene, TRBD2, was not tested against the DNA. TRBV21-1 is a listed pseudogene. The CDR3 has 16 residues. The CDR3 loop reads CASSKEWRGSHNEQFF. The CDR3 DNA reads TGTGCCAGCAGCAAAGAGTGGAGGGGTTCTCACAATGAGCAGTTCTTC.